The clone carrying this T cell receptor (beta chain) was counted a few times. Its specificity is not known. These data come from a study of T cell repertoires in cytomegalovirus infection. Overall study context: In public TCR beta signatures, there were indications of both CMV infection and matching HLA type.

TCRdb used MiXCR to reprocess the reads, holding one entry per CDR3 protein. In the table there are a few hundred thousand distinct CDR3 sequences, around a sixth of which are singletons. The CDR3 loop spans 15 amino acids. V lost 0 bases and J 2 bases, leaving 9 bases between the germline ends. Germline lookup yields CDR1 SGHTS and CDR2 YDEGEE. Findings and caveats of the study: What dominated the ex vivo response were HLA-C-restricted CMV-specific TCR beta clonotypes. Individuals carrying CMV plus the relevant HLA were identified by cumulative frequency of public TCR beta families.

Sequenced sample: PBMCs. The rearrangement joins TRBV5-8 to TRBJ1-5; D may be TRBD1 (5 bases). The source of this sequence is a human donor in good health (CMV status not recorded). Some clones in this sample may be carry-over from other donors' samples. The CDR3 loop is CASSLAGLGNQPQHF. CDR3 nucleotide sequence: TGTGCCAGCAGCTTGGCAGGGCTGGGCAATCAGCCCCAGCATTTT.